This TCR beta chain was profiled in a study of T cells after yellow fever vaccination. Study-level information: With SMART-Seq v4 Ultra Low Input, the fractions containing low cell numbers were prepared.

On this clonotype: Its antigen is not identified.

Per the germline V gene, CDR1 is SGHTA and CDR2 is FQGNSA. The CDR3 contains 15 residues. V lost 2 bases and J 5 bases, leaving 16 bases between the germline ends. Researchers made TCR cDNA using 5'RACE template switching, and this step added a universal primer site and UMIs. TCRdb recomputed calls from the 5' RACE reads with MiXCR, one row per CDR3 protein. This table holds about 320,000 distinct CDR3 sequences, 6.8% found once. Study findings and constraints: After the booster, over 95% of CD4 and 75% to 90% of CD8 primary-response clones were re-detected. The CD4 and CD8 compartments had a small share of their clonotypes in common.

This chain connects TRBV7-2 to TRBJ2-7, with D perhaps matching TRBD1 or TRBD2 (5 bases each). This material consisted of PBMCs, taken about 41 days after the first yellow fever vaccination. This receptor was taken from a man aged 18 to 30 who received the YFV17D yellow fever vaccine. In DNA, the CDR3 is TGTGCCAGCAGCTTATCCGGGGCGGCCTATAACGAGCAGTACTTC. It translates to CASSLSGAAYNEQYF.